This TCR beta chain appears in the sequencing data of a study of blood T cell repertoires in COVID-19. Overall study: Sources were T cells, B-cell-depleted T cells, or PBMCs; the material itself was cDNA or gDNA.

The CDR3 consists of 20 residues. The germline CDR1 and CDR2 sequences are SGDLS and YYNGEE. Trimming cost V 4 bases and J 1 base; bases outside gene matches: 16. The method was immunoSEQ multiplex PCR; TCRdb's version includes in-frame clones alone and lacks a portion of them. Among more than 75,000 clones listed, approximately 84% were seen once. This rearrangement joins TRBV9 to TRBJ2-3; 12 positions match TRBD2. The sample taken for sequencing was peripheral blood. This sequence was found in a human donor in a cohort sampled during active COVID-19. The CDR3 coding sequence is TGTGCCAGCAGCCCCTGGTCTAGCGGGGGGGCCGGGGGAGGCACAGATACGCAGTATTTT. This translates into CASSPWSSGGAGGGTDTQYF.